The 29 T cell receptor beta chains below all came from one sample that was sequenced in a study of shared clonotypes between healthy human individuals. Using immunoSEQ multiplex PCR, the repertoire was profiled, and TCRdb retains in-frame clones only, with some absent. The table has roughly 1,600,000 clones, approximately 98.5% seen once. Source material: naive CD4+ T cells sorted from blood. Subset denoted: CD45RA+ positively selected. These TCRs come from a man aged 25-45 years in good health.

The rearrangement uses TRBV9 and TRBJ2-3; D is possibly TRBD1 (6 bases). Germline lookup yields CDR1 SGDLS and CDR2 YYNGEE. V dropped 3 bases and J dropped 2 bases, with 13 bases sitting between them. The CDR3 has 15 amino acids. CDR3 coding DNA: TGTGCCAGCAGCGGACAGGTTTCCCTCACAGATACGCAGTATTTT. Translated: CASSGQVSLTDTQYF.

The chain's CDR3 is CASSLGQNEKLFF. The CDR3 DNA is TGTGCCAGCAGCTTAGGACAAAACGAAAAACTGTTTTTT. The chain carries TRBV11-2 and TRBJ1-4; no clear D. The V gene's germline CDR1 is SGHAT and CDR2 FQNNGV. With 1 base removed from V and 8 bases from J, the gap between germline ends came to 8 bases. This CDR3 is built from 13 residues.

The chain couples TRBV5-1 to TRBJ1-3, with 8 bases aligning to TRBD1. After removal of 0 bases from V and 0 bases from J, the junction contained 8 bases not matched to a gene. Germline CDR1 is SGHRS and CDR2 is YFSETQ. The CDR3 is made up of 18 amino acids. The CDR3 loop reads CASSLESGQGLSGNTIYF. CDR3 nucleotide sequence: TGCGCCAGCAGCTTGGAAAGTGGACAGGGCCTCTCTGGAAACACCATATATTTT.

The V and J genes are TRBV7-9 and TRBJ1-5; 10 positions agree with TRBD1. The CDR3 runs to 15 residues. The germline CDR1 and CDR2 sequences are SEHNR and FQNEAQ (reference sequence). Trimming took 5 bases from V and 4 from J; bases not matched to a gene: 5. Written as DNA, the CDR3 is TGTGCCAGCAGCCCCGACAGGGGGCGAAATCAGCCCCAGCATTTT. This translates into CASSPDRGRNQPQHF.

CDR3 amino acids: CASSPHILGLAVISYEQYF. The CDR3 bases are TGTGCCAGCAGCCCTCATATCTTGGGACTAGCGGTTATCTCCTACGAGCAGTACTTC. This chain connects TRBV21-1 to TRBJ2-7; the DNA was not compared with TRBD2, the D call given in the table. TRBV21-1 constitutes a pseudogene. CDR3 length: 19 amino acids.

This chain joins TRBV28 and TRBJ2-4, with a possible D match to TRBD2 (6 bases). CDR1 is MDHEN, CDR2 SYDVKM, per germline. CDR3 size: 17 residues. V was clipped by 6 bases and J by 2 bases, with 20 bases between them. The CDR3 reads CASRDGRKSGTKNIQYF. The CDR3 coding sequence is TGTGCCAGCAGGGATGGGAGGAAGTCGGGGACCAAAAACATTCAGTACTTC.

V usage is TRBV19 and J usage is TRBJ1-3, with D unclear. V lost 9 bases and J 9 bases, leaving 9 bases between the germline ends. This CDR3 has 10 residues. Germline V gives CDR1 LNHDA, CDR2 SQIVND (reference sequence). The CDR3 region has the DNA TGTGCCAGCAGGAGGACCACCATATATTTT. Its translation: CASRRTTIYF. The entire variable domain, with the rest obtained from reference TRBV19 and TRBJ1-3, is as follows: DGGITQSPKYLFRKEGQNVTLSCEQNLNHDAMYWYRQDPGQGLRLIYYSQIVNDFQKGDIAEGYSVSREKKESFPLTVTSAQKNPTAFYLCASRRTTIYFGEGSWLTVV.

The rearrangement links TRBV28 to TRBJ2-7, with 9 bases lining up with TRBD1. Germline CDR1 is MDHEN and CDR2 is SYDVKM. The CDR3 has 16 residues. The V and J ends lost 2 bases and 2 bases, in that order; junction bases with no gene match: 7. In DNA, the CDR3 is TGTGCCAGCAGTTTACTCCCCGGGACAGGGACCTACGAGCAGTACTTC. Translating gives CASSLLPGTGTYEQYF.

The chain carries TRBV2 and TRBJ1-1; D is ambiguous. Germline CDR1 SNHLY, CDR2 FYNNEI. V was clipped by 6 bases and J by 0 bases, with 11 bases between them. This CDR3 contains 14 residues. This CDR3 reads CASSAALMNTEAFF. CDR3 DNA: TGTGCCAGCAGCGCAGCCCTCATGAACACTGAAGCTTTCTTT.

For the CDR3, the DNA is TGTGCCAGCAGCTCTATGGCCGATTTAACTAACTATGGCTACACCTTC. Its protein is CASSSMADLTNYGYTF. This chain joins TRBV11-2 and TRBJ1-2; D not certain. Germline CDR1 SGHAT, CDR2 FQNNGV. The CDR3 runs 16 residues. V dropped 4 bases and J dropped 0 bases, with 15 bases sitting between them.

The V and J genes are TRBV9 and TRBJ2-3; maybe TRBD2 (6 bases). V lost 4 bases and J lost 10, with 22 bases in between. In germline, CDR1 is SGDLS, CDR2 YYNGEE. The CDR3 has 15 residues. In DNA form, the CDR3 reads TGTGCCAGCAGCCTTCTACCCGGGACTTCCACCTCGCAGTATTTT. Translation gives CASSLLPGTSTSQYF.

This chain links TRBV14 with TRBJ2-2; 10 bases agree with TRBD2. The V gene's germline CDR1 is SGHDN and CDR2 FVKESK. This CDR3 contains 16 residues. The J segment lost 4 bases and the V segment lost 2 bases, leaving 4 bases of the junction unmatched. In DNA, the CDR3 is TGTGCCAGCAGCCAAACTCGGACTAGCGGCACCGGGGAGCTGTTTTTT. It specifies CASSQTRTSGTGELFF.

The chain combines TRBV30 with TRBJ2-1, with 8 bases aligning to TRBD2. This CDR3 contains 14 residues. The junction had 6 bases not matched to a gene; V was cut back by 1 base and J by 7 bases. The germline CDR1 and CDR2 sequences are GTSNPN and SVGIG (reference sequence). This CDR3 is CAWSALAGTNEQFF. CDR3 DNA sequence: TGTGCCTGGAGTGCTTTAGCGGGGACTAATGAGCAGTTCTTC.

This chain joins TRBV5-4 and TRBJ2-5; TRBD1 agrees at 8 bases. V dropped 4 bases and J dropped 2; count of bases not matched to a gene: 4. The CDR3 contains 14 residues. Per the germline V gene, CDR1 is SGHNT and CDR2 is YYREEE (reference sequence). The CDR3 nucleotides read TGTGCCAGCAGCCGAAGACAGGGGCAAGAGACCCAGTACTTC. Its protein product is CASSRRQGQETQYF.

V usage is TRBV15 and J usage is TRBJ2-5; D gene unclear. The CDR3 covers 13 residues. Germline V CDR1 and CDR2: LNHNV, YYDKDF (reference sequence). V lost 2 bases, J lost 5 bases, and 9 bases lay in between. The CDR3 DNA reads TGTGCCACCAGCAGACTGGGAAGGGAGACCCAGTACTTC. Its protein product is CATSRLGRETQYF.

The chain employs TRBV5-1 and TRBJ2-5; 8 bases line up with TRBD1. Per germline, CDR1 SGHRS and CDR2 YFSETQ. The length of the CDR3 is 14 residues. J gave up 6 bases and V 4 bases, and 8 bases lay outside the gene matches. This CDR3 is CASSGQGASKTQYF. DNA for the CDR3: TGCGCCAGCAGCGGCCAGGGGGCGTCGAAGACCCAGTACTTC.

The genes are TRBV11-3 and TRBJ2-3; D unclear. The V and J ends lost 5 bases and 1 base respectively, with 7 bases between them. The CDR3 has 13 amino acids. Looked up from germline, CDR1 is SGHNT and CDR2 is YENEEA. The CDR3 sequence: CASSRVRTDTQYF. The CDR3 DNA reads TGTGCCAGCAGCAGAGTCCGCACAGATACGCAGTATTTT.

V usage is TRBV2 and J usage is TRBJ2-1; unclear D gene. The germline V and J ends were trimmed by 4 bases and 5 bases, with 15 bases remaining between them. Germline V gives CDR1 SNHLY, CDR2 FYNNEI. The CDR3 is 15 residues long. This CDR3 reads CASSGAYSGDNEQFF. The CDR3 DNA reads TGTGCCAGCAGTGGTGCCTATTCTGGCGACAATGAGCAGTTCTTC.

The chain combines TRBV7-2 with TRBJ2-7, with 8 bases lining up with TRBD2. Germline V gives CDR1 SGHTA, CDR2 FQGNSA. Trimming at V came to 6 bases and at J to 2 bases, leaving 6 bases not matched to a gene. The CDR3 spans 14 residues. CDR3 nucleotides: TGTGCCAGCAGTCACACTAGCGGCCCCTACGAGCAGTACTTC. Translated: CASSHTSGPYEQYF.

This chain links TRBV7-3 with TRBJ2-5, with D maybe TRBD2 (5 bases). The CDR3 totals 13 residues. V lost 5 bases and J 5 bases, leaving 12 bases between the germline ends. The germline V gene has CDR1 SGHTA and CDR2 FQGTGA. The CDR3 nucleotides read TGTGCCAGCAGCCCCGATCGCGGGGAGACCCAGTACTTC. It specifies CASSPDRGETQYF.

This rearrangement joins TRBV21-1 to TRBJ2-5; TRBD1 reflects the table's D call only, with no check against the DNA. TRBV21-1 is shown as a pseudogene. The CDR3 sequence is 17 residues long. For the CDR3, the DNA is TGTGCCAGCAGCAACCCTGAGCCGACAGGGCGGAGGGAGACCCAGTACTTC. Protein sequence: CASSNPEPTGRRETQYF.

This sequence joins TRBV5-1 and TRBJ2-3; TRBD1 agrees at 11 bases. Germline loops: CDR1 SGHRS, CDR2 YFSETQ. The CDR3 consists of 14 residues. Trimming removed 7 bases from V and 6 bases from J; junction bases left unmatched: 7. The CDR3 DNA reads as TGCGCCAGCCGCCTGGACAGGGGGCTCGATACGCAGTATTTT. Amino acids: CASRLDRGLDTQYF.

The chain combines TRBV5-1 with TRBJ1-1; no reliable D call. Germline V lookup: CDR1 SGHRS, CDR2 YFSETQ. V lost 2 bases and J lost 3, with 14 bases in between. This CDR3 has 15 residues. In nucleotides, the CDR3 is TGCGCCAGCAGCTTACTCGGACTGAGCCACACTGAAGCTTTCTTT. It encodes CASSLLGLSHTEAFF.

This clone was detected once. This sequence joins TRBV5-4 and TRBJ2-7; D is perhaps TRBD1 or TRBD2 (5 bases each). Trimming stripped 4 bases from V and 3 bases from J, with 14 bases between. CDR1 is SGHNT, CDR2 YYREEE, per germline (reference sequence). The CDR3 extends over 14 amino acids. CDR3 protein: CASSLGVLGYEQYF. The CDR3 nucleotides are TGTGCCAGCAGCCTGGGGGTTTTGGGCTACGAGCAGTACTTC.

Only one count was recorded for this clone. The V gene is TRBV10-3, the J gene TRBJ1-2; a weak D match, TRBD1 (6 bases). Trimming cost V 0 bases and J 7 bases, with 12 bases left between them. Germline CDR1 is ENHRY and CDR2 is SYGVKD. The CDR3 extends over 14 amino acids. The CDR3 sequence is CAISESGGLFGYTF. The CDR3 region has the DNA TGTGCCATCAGTGAGTCGGGGGGGCTATTTGGCTACACCTTC.

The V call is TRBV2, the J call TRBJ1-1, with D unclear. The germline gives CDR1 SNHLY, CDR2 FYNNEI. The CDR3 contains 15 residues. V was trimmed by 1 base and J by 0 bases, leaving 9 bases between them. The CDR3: CASSEEGPMNTEAFF. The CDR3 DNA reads TGTGCCAGCAGTGAAGAGGGCCCTATGAACACTGAAGCTTTCTTT.

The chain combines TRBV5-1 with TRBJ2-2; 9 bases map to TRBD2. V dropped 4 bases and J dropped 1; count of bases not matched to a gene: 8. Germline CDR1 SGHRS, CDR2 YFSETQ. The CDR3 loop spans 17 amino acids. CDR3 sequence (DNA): TGCGCCAGCAGCCCGGTCCGAGCGGGAGGGAACACCGGGGAGCTGTTTTTT. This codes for CASSPVRAGGNTGELFF.

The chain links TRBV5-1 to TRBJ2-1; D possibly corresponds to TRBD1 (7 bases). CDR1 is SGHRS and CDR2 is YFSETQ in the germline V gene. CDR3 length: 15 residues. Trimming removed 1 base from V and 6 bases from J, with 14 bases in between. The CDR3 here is CASSLTGAGGNEQFF. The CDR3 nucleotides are TGCGCCAGCAGCTTGACGGGAGCAGGGGGCAATGAGCAGTTCTTC.

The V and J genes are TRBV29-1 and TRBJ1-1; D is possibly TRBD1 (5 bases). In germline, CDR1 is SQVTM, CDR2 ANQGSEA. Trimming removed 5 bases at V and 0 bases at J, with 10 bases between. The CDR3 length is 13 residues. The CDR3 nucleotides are TGCAGCGTTAGACAGACCCTGAACACTGAAGCTTTCTTT. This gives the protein CSVRQTLNTEAFF.